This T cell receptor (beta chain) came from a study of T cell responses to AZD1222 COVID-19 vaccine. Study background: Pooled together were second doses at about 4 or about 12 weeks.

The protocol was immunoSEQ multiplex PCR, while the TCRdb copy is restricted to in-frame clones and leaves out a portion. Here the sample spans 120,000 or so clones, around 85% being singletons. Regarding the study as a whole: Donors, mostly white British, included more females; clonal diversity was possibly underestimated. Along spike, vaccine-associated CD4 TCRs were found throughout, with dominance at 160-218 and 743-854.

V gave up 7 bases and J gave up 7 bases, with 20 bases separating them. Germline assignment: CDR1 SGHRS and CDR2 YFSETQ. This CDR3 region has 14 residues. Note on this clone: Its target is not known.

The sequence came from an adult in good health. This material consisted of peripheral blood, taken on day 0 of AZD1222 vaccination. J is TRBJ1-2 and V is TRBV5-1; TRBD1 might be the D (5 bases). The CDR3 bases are TGCGCCAGCCGCCCATTACCAGGGACGGCTGGCTACACCTTC. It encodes CASRPLPGTAGYTF.